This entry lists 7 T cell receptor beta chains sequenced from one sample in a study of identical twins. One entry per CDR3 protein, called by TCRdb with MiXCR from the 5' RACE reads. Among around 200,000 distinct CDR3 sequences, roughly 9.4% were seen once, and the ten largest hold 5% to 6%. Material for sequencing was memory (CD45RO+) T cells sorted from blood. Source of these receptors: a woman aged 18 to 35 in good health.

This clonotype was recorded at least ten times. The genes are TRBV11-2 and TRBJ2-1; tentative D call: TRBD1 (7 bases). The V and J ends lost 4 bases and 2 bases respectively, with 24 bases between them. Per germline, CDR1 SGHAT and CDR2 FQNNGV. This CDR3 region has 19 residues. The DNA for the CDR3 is TGTGCCAGCAGCTCCCCACAGGGGCAGGGACTCGCTACCTACAATGAGCAGTTCTTC. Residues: CASSSPQGQGLATYNEQFF.

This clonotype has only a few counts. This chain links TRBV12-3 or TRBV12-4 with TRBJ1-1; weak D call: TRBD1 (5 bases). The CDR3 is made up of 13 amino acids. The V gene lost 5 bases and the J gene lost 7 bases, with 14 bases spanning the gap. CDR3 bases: TGTGCCAGCAGTCACTGGGGGACGGATGAAGCTTTCTTT. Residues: CASSHWGTDEAFF.

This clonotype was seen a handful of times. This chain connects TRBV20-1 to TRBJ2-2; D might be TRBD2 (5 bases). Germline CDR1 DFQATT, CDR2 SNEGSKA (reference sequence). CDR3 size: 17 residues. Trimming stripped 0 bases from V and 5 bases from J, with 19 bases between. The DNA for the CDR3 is TGCAGTGCTAGAGATCTTGGGTCGGGGTCGGGTACCGGGGAGCTGTTTTTT. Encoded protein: CSARDLGSGSGTGELFF.

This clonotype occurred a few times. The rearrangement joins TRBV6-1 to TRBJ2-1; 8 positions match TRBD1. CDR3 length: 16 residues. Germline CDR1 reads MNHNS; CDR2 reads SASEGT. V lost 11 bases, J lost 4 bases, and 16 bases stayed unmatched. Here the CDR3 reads CALLPSGTGVYNEQFF. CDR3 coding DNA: TGTGCCCTCCTTCCATCCGGGACAGGTGTATACAATGAGCAGTTCTTC.

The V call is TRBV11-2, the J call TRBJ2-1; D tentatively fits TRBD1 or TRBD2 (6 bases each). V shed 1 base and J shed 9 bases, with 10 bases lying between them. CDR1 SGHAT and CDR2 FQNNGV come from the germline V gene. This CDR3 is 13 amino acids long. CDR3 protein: CASSLAGGSEQFF. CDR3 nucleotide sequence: TGTGCCAGCAGCTTAGCCGGGGGCAGTGAGCAGTTCTTC. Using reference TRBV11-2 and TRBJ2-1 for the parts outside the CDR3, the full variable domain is EAGVAQSPRYKIIEKRQSVAFWCNPISGHATLYWYQQILGQGPKLLIQFQNNGVVDDSQLPKDRFSAERLKGVDSTLKIQPAKLEDSAVYLCASSLAGGSEQFFGPGTRLTVL.

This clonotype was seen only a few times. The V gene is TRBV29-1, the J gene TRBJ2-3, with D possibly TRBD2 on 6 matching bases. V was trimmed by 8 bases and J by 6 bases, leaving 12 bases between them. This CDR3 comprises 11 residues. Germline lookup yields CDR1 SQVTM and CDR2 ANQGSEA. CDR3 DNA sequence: TGCAGCCTTGGGGAGGAGGATACGCAGTATTTT. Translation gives CSLGEEDTQYF.

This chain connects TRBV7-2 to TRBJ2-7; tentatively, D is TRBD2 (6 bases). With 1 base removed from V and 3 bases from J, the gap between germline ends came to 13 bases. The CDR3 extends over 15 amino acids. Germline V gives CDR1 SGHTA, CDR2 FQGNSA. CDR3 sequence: CASSLGVGGSYEQYF. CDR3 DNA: TGTGCCAGCAGCTTAGGTGTTGGGGGGAGCTACGAGCAGTACTTC.